This T cell receptor (beta chain) was identified in a study of T-cell reconstitution after alpha-beta-depleted transplantation in children. In the case of this clonotype: Its target is not known.

V was pared by 6 bases and J by 4 bases, with 12 bases of the junction left unmatched. Germline CDR1 is LGHDT and CDR2 is YNNKEL (reference sequence). This CDR3 contains 18 residues. Notes on the study in general: Diversity and T-cell counts at one year after transplant derived mostly from new T cells. It was reported that alpha-beta T cells came from several hundred expanded graft clones (about two months after transplant).

Unique molecular identifiers featured in how the TCRbeta library was prepared. TCRdb independently ran MiXCR on the PCR reads; one entry per CDR3 protein. Of 400,000 to 550,000 distinct CDR3 sequences listed, 10% are singletons. This receptor was identified in a child aged 2-15 years with inherited bone marrow failure, due to receive a stem cell transplant. The specimen was PBMCs, collected before TCRalphabeta/CD19-depleted stem cell transplant. The chain is built from TRBV3-1 and TRBJ2-1; 13 nucleotides agree with TRBD2. CDR3 sequence: CASSPSGLAGSIYNEQFF. The CDR3 DNA follows: TGTGCCAGCAGTCCTTCGGGACTAGCGGGAAGTATTTACAATGAGCAGTTCTTC.